A single sample gave rise to the 2 T cell receptor beta chains below, sequenced in a study of neurological immune-mediated disorders. MiXCR, run by TCRdb on the 5' RACE reads, gives a single entry per CDR3 protein. The repertoire holds about 50,000 distinct CDR3 sequences, with over 9% as singletons. The sequencing input was PBMCs. The receptor set was obtained from a man between 70 and 80 years old with HTLV-1-associated myelopathy (HAM/TSP).

The sample holds many counts of this clonotype. This chain links TRBV20-1 with TRBJ2-6; the match to TRBD2 covers 9 bases. The germline gives CDR1 DFQATT, CDR2 SNEGSKA (reference sequence). The CDR3 length is 16 residues. V trimming: 3 bases; J trimming: 4 bases; junction bases outside the gene matches: 7. The CDR3, as DNA: TGCAGTGCTAGTGACAGCGGGAGGACCGGGGCCAACGTCCTGACTTTC. Its protein is CSASDSGRTGANVLTF.

This clonotype showed up many times. The genes are TRBV12-3 or TRBV12-4 and TRBJ1-5; the D gene is possibly TRBD1 (5 bases). The CDR3 contains 14 residues. V shed 7 bases and J shed 6 bases, with 16 bases lying between them. The CDR3 loop reads CASTLVGGGQPQHF. As DNA, the CDR3 is TGTGCCAGCACCCTCGTTGGGGGGGGTCAGCCCCAGCATTTT.